The entry below gives a single T cell receptor (beta chain) sequence along with its context. This may come from a read error, since a much larger clone is one base off. Unique molecular identifiers were built into the TCRbeta library. One entry per CDR3 protein results from TCRdb running MiXCR on the PCR reads. This sample carries 600,000 to 700,000 distinct CDR3 sequences, approximately 16% of them seen once, and the ten largest clones take approximately 1.1%. This entry is derived from a study of T-cell reconstitution after alpha-beta-depleted transplantation in children. In germline, CDR1 is SQVTM, CDR2 ANQGSEA. The CDR3 covers 12 residues.

V usage is TRBV29-1 and J usage is TRBJ1-5; D is possibly TRBD1 (5 bases). The sample here was PBMCs from the stem cell graft donor, taken from the stem cell graft. The clonotype originates from a human donor who donated a stem cell graft to a child with acute myeloid leukemia. Written as DNA, the CDR3 is TGCATCGTTGGGACCCTGAAGGGCGTCCAGCATTTT. Protein product: CIVGTLKGVQHF.